This T cell receptor (beta chain) appears in the sequencing data of a study of T cells after yellow fever vaccination. Whole-study findings and limits: Most primary-vaccination clones reappeared after the booster (approximately 95% CD4, about 88% CD8). A minor fraction of clonotypes spanned both CD4 and CD8 compartments.

Germline values: CDR1 DFQATT, CDR2 SNEGSKA (reference sequence). The CDR3 length is 14 residues. V lost 6 bases and J lost 7, with 21 bases in between. A word on this clonotype: Its antigen is undetermined.

The authors made TCR cDNA by 5'RACE template switching, adding a universal primer site and UMIs. TCRdb reprocessed the 5' RACE reads via MiXCR and lists one record per CDR3 protein. Of about 180,000 distinct CDR3 sequences in the sample, roughly 6.2% were seen once. The genes are TRBV20-1 and TRBJ1-1; TRBD1 might be the D (5 bases). The TCR comes from a young man who received the YFV17D yellow fever vaccine. Sequencing used CD4+ T cells sorted from PBMCs, obtained on the day of the first yellow fever vaccination. Here the CDR3 reads CSAGNPGGALEAFF. CDR3 DNA: TGCAGTGCGGGGAACCCTGGAGGGGCACTTGAAGCTTTCTTT.